The 25 T cell receptor beta chains below come from one sample, sequenced in a study of blood T cell repertoires in COVID-19. The repertoire was sequenced with immunoSEQ multiplex PCR; TCRdb's copy has only in-frame clones and lacks some. In the table there are hundreds of thousands of clones, 65% to 90% of which are singletons. The sequenced sample consisted of peripheral blood. The receptors were sampled from a human donor in a cohort sampled during active COVID-19.

This clone has a single count. J is TRBJ2-1 and V is TRBV10-3; D is possibly TRBD1 (7 bases). The CDR3 sequence is 15 residues long. Germline V lookup: CDR1 ENHRY, CDR2 SYGVKD. The V end lost 9 bases, the J end lost 9 bases, and 24 bases lay between the germline ends. The CDR3 DNA is TGTGCCATTCAGGGGGGTGGGACTCCCTCGGGTGAGCAGTTCTTC. It codes for CAIQGGGTPSGEQFF.

The J gene is TRBJ2-1, the V gene TRBV18; D unresolved. The V gene lost 2 bases and the J gene lost 5 bases, with 10 bases spanning the gap. From germline, CDR1 is KGHSH and CDR2 LQKENI. The CDR3 contains 14 residues. CDR3: CASSPSTSNNEQFF. The CDR3 DNA reads TGTGCCAGCTCACCATCGACTTCTAACAATGAGCAGTTCTTC. The complete variable domain, with remaining parts taken from reference TRBV18 and TRBJ2-1, reads NAGVMQNPRHLVRRRGQEARLRCSPMKGHSHVYWYRQLPEEGLKFMVYLQKENIIDESGMPKERFSAEFPKEGPSILRIQQVVRGDSAAYFCASSPSTSNNEQFFGPGTRLTVL.

This clone has just a few counts. This chain connects TRBV6-4 to TRBJ2-7; tentatively, D is TRBD1 (6 bases). The ends were cut back, 3 bases at V and 4 bases at J, with 13 bases in the middle. The CDR3 runs 14 residues. Germline CDR1 and CDR2: MRHNA and SNTAGT. The CDR3 region has the DNA TGTGCCAGCAGTGAGGCAGGGGTGATATACGAGCAGTACTTC. This translates into CASSEAGVIYEQYF.

This chain connects TRBV5-5 to TRBJ1-2; TRBD1 is a possible D gene (5 bases). V was pared by 3 bases and J by 8 bases, with 14 bases between. CDR1 and CDR2 (germline): SGHKS, YYEKEE (reference sequence). The CDR3 covers 13 residues. The CDR3, as DNA: TGTGCCAGCAGCTCCCGGGGGGGAGAAGGCTACACCTTC. This sequence encodes CASSSRGGEGYTF.

The CDR3 nucleotides are TGTGCCAGCAGCTATATGCGGGGGCCATCGAACACCGGGGAGCTGTTTTTT. It yields the protein CASSYMRGPSNTGELFF. V is TRBV7-9 and J is TRBJ2-2; tentatively, D is TRBD2 (7 bases). The CDR3 runs to 17 residues. Trimming cost V 4 bases and J 0 bases, with 15 bases left between them. Germline V CDR1 and CDR2: SEHNR, FQNEAQ (reference sequence).

This clone was seen just once. The chain has TRBV18 and TRBJ1-1; TRBD1 aligns across 9 bases. The V gene's germline CDR1 is KGHSH and CDR2 LQKENI. V dropped 2 bases and J dropped 5; count of bases not matched to a gene: 3. The CDR3 has 14 residues. This chain's CDR3 is CASSPNRGQTEAFF. CDR3 coding DNA: TGTGCCAGCTCACCAAACAGGGGGCAAACTGAAGCTTTCTTT.

The rearrangement links TRBV30 to TRBJ2-5, with TRBD1 as a possible D gene (5 bases). V lost 3 bases to trimming and J lost 3 bases, with 11 bases between them. This CDR3 has 13 residues. The germline gives CDR1 GTSNPN, CDR2 SVGIG (reference sequence). The CDR3 region has the DNA TGTGCCTGGAGCAAGGACACAAAAGAGACCCAGTACTTC. Amino acid sequence: CAWSKDTKETQYF.

The genes are TRBV29-1 and TRBJ1-4; 8 bases match TRBD1. The CDR3 contains 13 residues. Germline V gene lookup returns CDR1 SQVTM and CDR2 ANQGSEA. After removal of 6 bases from V and 5 bases from J, the junction contained 5 bases not matched to a gene. CDR3 in DNA: TGCAGCGTCTGGACAGGGATAAATGAAAAACTGTTTTTT. Residues: CSVWTGINEKLFF.

The chain combines TRBV10-2 with TRBJ1-2; 7 positions agree with TRBD1. The trim removed 3 bases at V and 9 bases at J, leaving 4 bases unmatched. CDR1 and CDR2 (germline): WSHSY, SAAADI. This CDR3 spans 12 amino acids. The CDR3, as DNA: TGCGCCAGCAGTGATGGAGGGGGCAGCTACACCTTC. This encodes CASSDGGGSYTF.

The chain uses TRBV6-6 and TRBJ1-2, with D maybe TRBD1 (6 bases). The CDR3 has 15 residues. Trimming took 7 bases from V and 3 from J, leaving 18 bases between them. Germline CDR1 reads MNHNY; CDR2 reads SVGAGI (reference sequence). In nucleotides, the CDR3 is TGTGCCAGCATCGACGCAGGGGTAATGGACTATGGCTACACCTTC. It codes for CASIDAGVMDYGYTF.

CDR3 nucleotides: TGTGCCAGCAGCTTGCCGGGGGGAGAGCCCCAGCATTTT. This encodes CASSLPGGEPQHF. The V call is TRBV7-9, the J call TRBJ1-5, with TRBD1 as a possible D gene (5 bases). CDR1 and CDR2 from the germline V gene are SEHNR and FQNEAQ (reference sequence). This CDR3 contains 13 residues. The V gene lost 3 bases and the J gene lost 8 bases, with 11 bases spanning the gap.

There are a few counts of this clone. This chain links TRBV24-1 with TRBJ2-2; possible D gene TRBD1, 6 bases. Trimming stripped 0 bases from V and 1 base from J, with 8 bases between. Germline CDR1 is KGHDR and CDR2 is SFDVKD. The CDR3 loop spans 16 amino acids. CDR3 sequence reads: CATSDLKGQNTGELFF. The CDR3 DNA reads as TGTGCCACCAGTGATTTGAAGGGACAGAACACCGGGGAGCTGTTTTTT.

V is TRBV5-5 and J is TRBJ2-1; 12 positions match TRBD2. CDR3 length: 15 amino acids. The germline gives CDR1 SGHKS, CDR2 YYEKEE (reference sequence). V dropped 4 bases and J dropped 6; count of bases not matched to a gene: 5. The CDR3: CASSPSGGGGNEQFF. The CDR3 DNA reads TGTGCCAGCAGCCCTAGCGGGGGGGGTGGCAATGAGCAGTTCTTC.

This clone has just a few counts. V is TRBV9 and J is TRBJ1-1; D may be TRBD1 (5 bases). CDR1 and CDR2 from the germline V gene are SGDLS and YYNGEE. V was clipped by 0 bases and J by 5 bases, with 17 bases between them. The CDR3 spans 16 residues. CDR3 protein: CASSVAEIGGGTEAFF. CDR3 DNA: TGTGCCAGCAGCGTAGCTGAGATCGGGGGAGGAACTGAAGCTTTCTTT.

V gene TRBV12-3 or TRBV12-4 combines with J gene TRBJ1-1; unclear D gene. This CDR3 is built from 13 residues. V lost 3 bases and J 0 bases, leaving 5 bases between the germline ends. This CDR3 reads CASSFEMNTEAFF. The CDR3 DNA reads TGTGCCAGCAGTTTTGAGATGAACACTGAAGCTTTCTTT.

J is TRBJ2-3 and V is TRBV18, with TRBD1 matching 9 bases. Germline CDR1 and CDR2: KGHSH and LQKENI. The ends lost 2 bases at V and 4 bases at J; junction bases unmatched: 10. The CDR3 spans 17 residues. DNA for the CDR3: TGTGCCAGCTCACCAACCCCCGGGACAGGGATCGCAGATACGCAGTATTTT. Its translation is CASSPTPGTGIADTQYF.

The chain joins TRBV6-5 to TRBJ1-1, with D possibly matching TRBD1 (5 bases). CDR3 length: 15 residues. Germline V gene sequence: CDR1 MNHEY, CDR2 SVGAGI. The V end lost 0 bases, the J end lost 1 base, and 9 bases lay between the germline ends. Written as DNA, the CDR3 is TGTGCCAGCAGTTACTCGTCAGGGCAGAACACTGAAGCTTTCTTT. Translating it yields CASSYSSGQNTEAFF.

This chain joins TRBV29-1 and TRBJ2-7; 11 nucleotides match TRBD2. Germline trimming cut 7 bases from V and 4 bases from J; bases unmatched to any gene: 6. This CDR3 has 13 residues. Germline V gene data show CDR1 as SQVTM and CDR2 as ANQGSEA. CDR3 protein: CSAILAGAYEQYF. For the CDR3, the DNA is TGCAGCGCCATACTAGCGGGGGCGTACGAGCAGTACTTC.

This chain links TRBV21-1 with TRBJ2-7; TRBD2 is the table's D call, not checked against the DNA. TRBV21-1 is a documented pseudogene. The CDR3 consists of 19 residues. DNA of the CDR3: TGTGCCAGCAGCAAAACCCCACGGCTAGCGGGGGGAGTCTTCAGCGAGCAGTACTTC. Translation: CASSKTPRLAGGVFSEQYF.

The rearrangement links TRBV5-5 to TRBJ1-5; TRBD1 matches at 9 bases. Germline V lookup: CDR1 SGHKS, CDR2 YYEKEE (reference sequence). CDR3 length: 15 amino acids. The ends lost 4 bases at V and 4 bases at J; junction bases unmatched: 6. This CDR3 reads CASSPNRGQNQPQHF. Here the CDR3 DNA reads TGTGCCAGCAGCCCCAACAGGGGGCAAAATCAGCCCCAGCATTTT.

V gene TRBV6-5 combines with J gene TRBJ2-7; D is perhaps TRBD1 (6 bases). Germline V lookup: CDR1 MNHEY, CDR2 SVGAGI. Trimming shortened V by 6 bases and J by 2 bases, and 14 bases separated the two germline ends. There are 14 residues in the CDR3. The CDR3 sequence: CASSFFQGTYEQYF. The DNA for the CDR3 is TGTGCCAGCAGCTTCTTCCAGGGGACCTACGAGCAGTACTTC.

In this sample, this clone turned up a few times. This chain connects TRBV12-3 or TRBV12-4 to TRBJ2-1, with 8 bases lining up with TRBD2. This CDR3 region has 13 residues. After removal of 1 base from V and 16 bases from J, the junction contained 9 bases not matched to a gene. The DNA for the CDR3 is TGTGCCAGCAGTTTAGAGGGCGGGACTAGGGCATTCTTC. Residues: CASSLEGGTRAFF.

This chain joins TRBV5-1 and TRBJ2-5; possibly TRBD2 for D (5 bases). V lost 3 bases and J 4 bases, leaving 19 bases between the germline ends. Per germline, CDR1 SGHRS and CDR2 YFSETQ. The length of the CDR3 is 16 residues. The CDR3 sequence is CASSSPTTLGGETQYF. The CDR3, as DNA: TGCGCCAGCAGCTCGCCGACTACCCTAGGAGGAGAGACCCAGTACTTC.

The V call is TRBV15, the J call TRBJ2-2; 8 bases are a match to TRBD2. V trimming: 4 bases; J trimming: 4 bases; junction bases outside the gene matches: 5. Germline V gene lookup returns CDR1 LNHNV and CDR2 YYDKDF (reference sequence). The CDR3 has 15 amino acids. The CDR3 nucleotides read TGTGCCACCAGCACCCCCCTAGCGGGCACCGGGGAGCTGTTTTTT. Translated: CATSTPLAGTGELFF.

The V and J genes are TRBV19 and TRBJ1-1; D gene ambiguous. Trimming left V 3 bases short and J 1 base short, with 9 bases between. The germline V gene has CDR1 LNHDA and CDR2 SQIVND (reference sequence). The CDR3 is 14 amino acids. Here the CDR3 DNA reads TGTGCCAGTAGTATCGAGGTACCGAACACTGAAGCTTTCTTT. Its translation: CASSIEVPNTEAFF. The full variable domain, its missing parts supplied by reference TRBV19 and TRBJ1-1, is DGGITQSPKYLFRKEGQNVTLSCEQNLNHDAMYWYRQDPGQGLRLIYYSQIVNDFQKGDIAEGYSVSREKKESFPLTVTSAQKNPTAFYLCASSIEVPNTEAFFGQGTRLTVV.